This TCR beta chain emerged from a study of sequential checkpoint blockade in melanoma. Some clones are missing from TCRdb's copy, which holds only in-frame ones; the method was immunoSEQ multiplex PCR. In the table there are approximately 40,000 clones, 70% to 90% of which are singletons. Sample treatment: randomized to nivolumab then ipilimumab (arm A) or the reverse (arm B). Patients had received no earlier DNA-damaging chemotherapy. PBMC sorting kept live CD3+CD8+ cells without CD19 or CD56. Trimming took 4 bases from V and 5 from J; bases not matched to a gene: 6. Per germline, CDR1 SGHTS and CDR2 YDEGEE. This CDR3 has 15 residues.

The sample here was CD8+ T cells sorted from blood (inferred from file names), taken from a patient given nivolumab and ipilimumab in sequence. The sequence derives from a human donor with melanoma. The chain combines TRBV5-8 with TRBJ2-7; TRBD2 matches 13 bases. CDR3 nucleotides: TGTGCCAGCAGCGAGGGACTAGCGGGAATAGACGAGCAGTACTTC. Translated: CASSEGLAGIDEQYF.